The 15 T cell receptor beta chains below all came from one sample that was sequenced in a study of blood T cell repertoires in COVID-19. The protocol was immunoSEQ multiplex PCR, while the TCRdb copy is restricted to in-frame clones and leaves out a portion. This repertoire shows some 250,000 clones, around nine tenths found once; its top ten account for roughly 8.6%. The specimen sequenced was PBMCs or T cells enriched from blood (not recorded which). Receptor source: a man between 40 and 49 years old who had recovered from COVID-19.

V and J are TRBV19 and TRBJ1-1; D gene uncertain. Germline CDR1 LNHDA, CDR2 SQIVND (reference sequence). V lost 3 bases and J 2 bases, leaving 10 bases between the germline ends. The CDR3 runs to 14 residues. CDR3 protein: CASSMRAGNTEAFF. The CDR3 nucleotides are TGTGCCAGTAGTATGAGGGCAGGAAACACTGAAGCTTTCTTT.

The chain links TRBV27 to TRBJ1-2; D is possibly TRBD1 (6 bases). There are 13 residues in the CDR3. CDR1 is MNHEY and CDR2 is SMNVEV in the germline V gene (reference sequence). The V and J ends lost 5 bases and 7 bases respectively, with 14 bases between them. The CDR3 DNA sequence: TGTGCCAGCAGTGCCCACAGGGCGGGTGGCTACACCTTC. Its translation: CASSAHRAGGYTF.

The J gene is TRBJ2-7, the V gene TRBV28; 8 bases map to TRBD1. Per the germline V gene, CDR1 is MDHEN and CDR2 is SYDVKM. The CDR3 is 16 amino acids. V trimming: 5 bases; J trimming: 7 bases; junction bases outside the gene matches: 16. In nucleotides, the CDR3 is TGTGCCAGCAGTAGACAGGGGTTATTCCCCAGGTATGAGCAGTACTTC. Its protein is CASSRQGLFPRYEQYF.

V and J are TRBV9 and TRBJ1-1, with D unclear. Trimming took off 0 bases at V and 0 bases at J, with 12 bases between the two ends. Germline CDR1 reads SGDLS; CDR2 reads YYNGEE. The CDR3 extends over 16 amino acids. CDR3 bases: TGTGCCAGCAGCGTAGAGGGAGTCAGAATGAACACTGAAGCTTTCTTT. The encoded protein is CASSVEGVRMNTEAFF.

This clone was observed a single time. The V gene is TRBV7-2, the J gene TRBJ2-7; 9 bases map to TRBD1. Trimming cost V 1 base and J 4 bases; bases outside gene matches: 8. The CDR3 contains 16 residues. Germline CDR1 and CDR2: SGHTA and FQGNSA. CDR3 loop: CASSLGAGQGQYEQYF. The CDR3 DNA is TGTGCCAGCAGCTTAGGCGCGGGACAGGGACAATACGAGCAGTACTTC.

The gene calls are TRBV15 and TRBJ1-1, with D possibly TRBD1 on 5 matching bases. The CDR3 has 17 amino acids. Germline lookup yields CDR1 LNHNV and CDR2 YYDKDF (reference sequence). Trimming removed 3 bases from V and 4 bases from J, with 21 bases in between. The CDR3 reads CATSSPLDFWGGTEAFF. DNA for the CDR3: TGTGCCACCAGCAGTCCCCTCGATTTCTGGGGGGGCACTGAAGCTTTCTTT.

The chain is built from TRBV5-6 and TRBJ1-2; D remains ambiguous. The CDR3 has 15 amino acids. Germline V lookup: CDR1 SGHDT, CDR2 YYEEEE. Trimming stripped 2 bases from V and 6 bases from J, with 17 bases between. CDR3 protein: CASSFLMLREDGYTF. The CDR3 nucleotides read TGTGCCAGCAGCTTCCTAATGCTACGGGAAGATGGCTACACCTTC.

V is TRBV28 and J is TRBJ1-5; D gene unclear. CDR3 length equals 14 residues. The V gene lost 2 bases and the J gene lost 3 bases, with 8 bases spanning the gap. Germline V gene data show CDR1 as MDHEN and CDR2 as SYDVKM. The CDR3 region is CASSLVQPNQPQHF. The CDR3 nucleotides read TGTGCCAGCAGTTTAGTACAGCCCAATCAGCCCCAGCATTTT.

The chain employs TRBV4-2 and TRBJ1-1; TRBD1 is a possible D gene (5 bases). Trimming stripped 3 bases from V and 0 bases from J, with 11 bases between. Germline loops: CDR1 LGHNA, CDR2 YNFKEQ. This CDR3 spans 15 amino acids. CDR3 protein: CASSQHRTLNTEAFF. The CDR3 DNA reads as TGTGCCAGCAGCCAGCACAGGACGCTGAACACTGAAGCTTTCTTT.

The V gene is TRBV7-8, the J gene TRBJ1-5; 10 nucleotides line up with TRBD1. This CDR3 spans 17 amino acids. CDR1 is SGHVS and CDR2 is FQNEAQ in the germline V gene. V shed 4 bases and J 1 base; nucleotides not matched to a gene: 7. The CDR3 nucleotides read TGTGCCAGCAGCTACTGGGACAGGGGAGTGAGCAATCAGCCCCAGCATTTT. Translation gives CASSYWDRGVSNQPQHF.

The V call is TRBV4-3, the J call TRBJ1-3; D is uncertain. The CDR3 extends over 15 amino acids. Germline-derived CDR1 and CDR2 are LGHNA and YSLEER. V lost 0 bases to trimming and J lost 2 bases, with 8 bases between them. CDR3 DNA sequence: TGCGCCAGCAGCCAAGAACGAGAAACTGGAAACACCATATATTTT. Protein product: CASSQERETGNTIYF.

The J gene is TRBJ1-5, the V gene TRBV5-5; 7 positions match TRBD1. The CDR3 extends over 13 amino acids. Germline CDR1 reads SGHKS; CDR2 reads YYEKEE (reference sequence). V dropped 3 bases and J dropped 6; count of bases not matched to a gene: 3. The CDR3 sequence: CASSYTGAQPQHF. For the CDR3, the DNA is TGTGCCAGCAGCTACACAGGGGCTCAGCCCCAGCATTTT.

The V and J genes are TRBV14 and TRBJ1-1; no clear D gene. Germline V lookup: CDR1 SGHDN, CDR2 FVKESK. The CDR3 is 15 residues long. V lost 1 base, J lost 1 base, and 10 bases lay in between. CDR3 in DNA: TGTGCCAGCAGCCAAGTTATGTCGCGGAACACTGAAGCTTTCTTT. This sequence encodes CASSQVMSRNTEAFF.

The chain links TRBV7-8 to TRBJ2-2; D is possibly TRBD1 (7 bases). This CDR3 region has 13 residues. V was cut by 11 bases and J by 2 bases, with 12 bases left in between. Germline V gene lookup returns CDR1 SGHVS and CDR2 FQNEAQ. CDR3 bases: TGTGCCCCGGGGGACAGCAACACCGGGGAGCTGTTTTTT. Translating gives CAPGDSNTGELFF.

The genes are TRBV10-2 and TRBJ2-5; 7 positions agree with TRBD1. The ends lost 0 bases at V and 5 bases at J; junction bases unmatched: 9. Germline V gene data show CDR1 as WSHSY and CDR2 as SAAADI. This CDR3 comprises 16 residues. The CDR3 sequence is CASSESRDRVFETQYF. Written as DNA, the CDR3 is TGCGCCAGCAGTGAGTCACGCGACAGGGTCTTTGAGACCCAGTACTTC.